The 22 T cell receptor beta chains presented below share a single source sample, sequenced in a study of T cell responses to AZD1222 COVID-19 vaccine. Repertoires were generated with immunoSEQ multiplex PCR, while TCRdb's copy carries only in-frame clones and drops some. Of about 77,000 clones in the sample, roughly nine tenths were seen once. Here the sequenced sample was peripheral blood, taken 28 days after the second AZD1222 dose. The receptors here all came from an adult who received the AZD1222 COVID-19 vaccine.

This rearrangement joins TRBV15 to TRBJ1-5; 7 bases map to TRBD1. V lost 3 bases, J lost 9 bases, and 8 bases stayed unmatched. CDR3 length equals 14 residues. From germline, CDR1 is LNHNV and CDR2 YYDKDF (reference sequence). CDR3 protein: CATSRDRLVRPQHF. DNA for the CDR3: TGTGCCACCAGCAGGGACAGGTTGGTGCGGCCCCAGCATTTT. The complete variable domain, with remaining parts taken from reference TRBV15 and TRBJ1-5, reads DAMVIQNPRYQVTQFGKPVTLSCSQTLNHNVMYWYQQKSSQAPKLLFHYYDKDFNNEADTPDNFQSRRPNTSFCFLDIRSPGLGDTAMYLCATSRDRLVRPQHFGDGTRLSIL.

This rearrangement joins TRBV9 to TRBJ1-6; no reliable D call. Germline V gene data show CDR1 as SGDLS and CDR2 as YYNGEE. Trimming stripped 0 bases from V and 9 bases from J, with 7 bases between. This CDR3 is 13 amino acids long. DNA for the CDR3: TGTGCCAGCAGCGTAGACGGTACTTCACCCCTCCACTTT. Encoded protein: CASSVDGTSPLHF.

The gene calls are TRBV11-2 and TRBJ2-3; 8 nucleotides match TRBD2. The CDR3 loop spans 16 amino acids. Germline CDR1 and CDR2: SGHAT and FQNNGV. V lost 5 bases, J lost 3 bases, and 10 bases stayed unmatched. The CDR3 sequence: CASSQKVTSGTDTQYF. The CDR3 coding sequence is TGTGCCAGCAGCCAGAAAGTAACTAGCGGAACAGATACGCAGTATTTT. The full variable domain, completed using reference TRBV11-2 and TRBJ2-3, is EAGVAQSPRYKIIEKRQSVAFWCNPISGHATLYWYQQILGQGPKLLIQFQNNGVVDDSQLPKDRFSAERLKGVDSTLKIQPAKLEDSAVYLCASSQKVTSGTDTQYFGPGTRLTVL.

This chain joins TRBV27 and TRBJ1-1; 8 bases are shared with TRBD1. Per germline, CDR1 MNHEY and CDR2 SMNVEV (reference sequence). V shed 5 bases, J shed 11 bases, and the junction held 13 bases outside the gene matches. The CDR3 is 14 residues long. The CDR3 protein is CASSPWHGQGMAFF. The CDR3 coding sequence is TGTGCCAGCAGTCCTTGGCATGGACAGGGAATGGCTTTCTTT.

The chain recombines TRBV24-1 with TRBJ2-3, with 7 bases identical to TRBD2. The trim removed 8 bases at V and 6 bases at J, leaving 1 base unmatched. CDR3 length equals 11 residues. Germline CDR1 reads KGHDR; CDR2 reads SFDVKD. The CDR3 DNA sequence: TGTGCCACCACCGGGGGGGATACGCAGTATTTT. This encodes CATTGGDTQYF.

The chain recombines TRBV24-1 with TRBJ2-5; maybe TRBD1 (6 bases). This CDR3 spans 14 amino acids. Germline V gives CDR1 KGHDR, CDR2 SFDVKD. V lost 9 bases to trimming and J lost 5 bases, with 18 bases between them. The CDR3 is CATQNRDWGETQYF. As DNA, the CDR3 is TGTGCCACCCAGAACAGGGATTGGGGGGAGACCCAGTACTTC.

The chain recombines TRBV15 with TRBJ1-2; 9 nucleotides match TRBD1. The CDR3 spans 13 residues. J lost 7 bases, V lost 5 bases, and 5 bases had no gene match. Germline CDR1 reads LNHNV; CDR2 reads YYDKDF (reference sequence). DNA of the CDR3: TGTGCCACCAGCCCGACAGGGGGGTCTGGCTACACCTTC. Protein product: CATSPTGGSGYTF.

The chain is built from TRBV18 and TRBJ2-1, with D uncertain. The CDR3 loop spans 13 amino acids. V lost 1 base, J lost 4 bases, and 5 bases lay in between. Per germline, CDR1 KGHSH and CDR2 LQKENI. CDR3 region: CASSPRGYNEQFF. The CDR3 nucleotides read TGTGCCAGCTCACCACGGGGTTACAATGAGCAGTTCTTC.

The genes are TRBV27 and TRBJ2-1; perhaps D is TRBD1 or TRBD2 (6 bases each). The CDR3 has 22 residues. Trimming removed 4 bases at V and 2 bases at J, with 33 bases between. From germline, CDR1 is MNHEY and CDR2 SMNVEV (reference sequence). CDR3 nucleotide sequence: TGTGCCAGCAGTTATCGGACAGCGGTCCTGGATCGAGGACGGAGGGCCTACAATGAGCAGTTCTTC. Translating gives CASSYRTAVLDRGRRAYNEQFF.

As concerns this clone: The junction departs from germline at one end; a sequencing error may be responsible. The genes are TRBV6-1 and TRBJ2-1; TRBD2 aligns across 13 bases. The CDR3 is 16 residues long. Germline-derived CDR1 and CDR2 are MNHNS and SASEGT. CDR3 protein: CASGEGGLAGPREQFF. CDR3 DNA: TGTGCCAGCGGTGAAGGGGGACTAGCGGGACCACGGGAGCAGTTCTTC.

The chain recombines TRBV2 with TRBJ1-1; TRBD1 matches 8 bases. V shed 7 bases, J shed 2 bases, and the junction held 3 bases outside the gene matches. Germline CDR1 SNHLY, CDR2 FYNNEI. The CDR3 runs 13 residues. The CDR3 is CASTTGGNTEAFF. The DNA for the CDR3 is TGTGCCAGCACCACAGGGGGAAACACTGAAGCTTTCTTT.

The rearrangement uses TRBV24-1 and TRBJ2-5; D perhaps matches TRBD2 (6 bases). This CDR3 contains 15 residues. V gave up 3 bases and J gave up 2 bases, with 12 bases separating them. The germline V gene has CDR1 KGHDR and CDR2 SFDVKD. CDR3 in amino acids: CATSDPGLDQETQYF. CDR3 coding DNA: TGTGCCACCAGTGATCCGGGACTGGATCAAGAGACCCAGTACTTC.

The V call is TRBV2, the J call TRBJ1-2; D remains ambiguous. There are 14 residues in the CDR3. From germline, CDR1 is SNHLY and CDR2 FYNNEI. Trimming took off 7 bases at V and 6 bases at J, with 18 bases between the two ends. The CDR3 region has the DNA TGTGCCAGCATTTTTTCCCCAGCGGGGAATGGCTACACCTTC. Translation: CASIFSPAGNGYTF.

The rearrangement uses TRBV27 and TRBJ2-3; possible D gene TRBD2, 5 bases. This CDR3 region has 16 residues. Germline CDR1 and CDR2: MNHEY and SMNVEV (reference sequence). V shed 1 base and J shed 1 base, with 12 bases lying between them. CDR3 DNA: TGTGCCAGCAGTTTATACTCGGCCGGGGGCACAGATACGCAGTATTTT. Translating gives CASSLYSAGGTDTQYF.

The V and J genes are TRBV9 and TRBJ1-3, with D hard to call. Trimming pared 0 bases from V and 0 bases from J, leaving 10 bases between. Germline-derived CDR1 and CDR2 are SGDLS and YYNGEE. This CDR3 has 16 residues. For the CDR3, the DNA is TGTGCCAGCAGCGTAGGGGCCGGAAACTCTGGAAACACCATATATTTT. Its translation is CASSVGAGNSGNTIYF. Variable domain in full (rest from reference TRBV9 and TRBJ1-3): DSGVTQTPKHLITATGQRVTLRCSPRSGDLSVYWYQQSLDQGLQFLIQYYNGEERAKGNILERFSAQQFPDLHSELNLSSLELGDSALYFCASSVGAGNSGNTIYFGEGSWLTVV.

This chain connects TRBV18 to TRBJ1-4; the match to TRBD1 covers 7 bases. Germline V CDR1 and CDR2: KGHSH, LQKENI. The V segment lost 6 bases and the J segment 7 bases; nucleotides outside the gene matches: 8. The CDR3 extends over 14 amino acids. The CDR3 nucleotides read TGTGCCAGCTCCTACGGGACAGTGGGTGAAAAACTGTTTTTT. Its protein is CASSYGTVGEKLFF.

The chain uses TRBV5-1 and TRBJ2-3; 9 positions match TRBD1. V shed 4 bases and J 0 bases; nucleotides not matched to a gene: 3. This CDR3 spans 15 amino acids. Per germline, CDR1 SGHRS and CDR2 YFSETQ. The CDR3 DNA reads TGCGCCAGCAGCGTACAGGGGGCTAGCACAGATACGCAGTATTTT. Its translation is CASSVQGASTDTQYF.

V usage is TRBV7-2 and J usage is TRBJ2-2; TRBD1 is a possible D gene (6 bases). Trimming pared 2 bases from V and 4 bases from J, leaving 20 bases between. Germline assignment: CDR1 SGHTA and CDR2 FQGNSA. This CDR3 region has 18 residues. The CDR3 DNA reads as TGTGCCAGCAGCTTACGCTTTTGGCCAGGGGAAAGCACCGGGGAGCTGTTTTTT. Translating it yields CASSLRFWPGESTGELFF.

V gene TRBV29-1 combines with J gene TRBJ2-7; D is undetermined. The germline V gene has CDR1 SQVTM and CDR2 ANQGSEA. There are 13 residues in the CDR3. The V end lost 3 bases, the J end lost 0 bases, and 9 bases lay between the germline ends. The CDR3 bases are TGCAGCGTTGAGGGCGGTCGCTCCTACGAGCAGTACTTC. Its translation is CSVEGGRSYEQYF.

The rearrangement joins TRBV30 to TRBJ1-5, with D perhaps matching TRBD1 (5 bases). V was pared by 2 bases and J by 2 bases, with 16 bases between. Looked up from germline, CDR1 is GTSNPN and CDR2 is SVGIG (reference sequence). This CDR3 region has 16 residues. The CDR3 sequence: CAWSLSWVGGNQPQHF. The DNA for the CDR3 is TGTGCCTGGAGTCTGTCGTGGGTGGGGGGCAATCAGCCCCAGCATTTT.

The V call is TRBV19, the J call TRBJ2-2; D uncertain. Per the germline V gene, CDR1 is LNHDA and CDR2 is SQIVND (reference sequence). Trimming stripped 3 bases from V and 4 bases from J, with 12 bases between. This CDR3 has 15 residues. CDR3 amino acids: CASSISPGSTGELFF. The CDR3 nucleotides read TGTGCCAGTAGTATTAGCCCCGGGTCCACCGGGGAGCTGTTTTTT.

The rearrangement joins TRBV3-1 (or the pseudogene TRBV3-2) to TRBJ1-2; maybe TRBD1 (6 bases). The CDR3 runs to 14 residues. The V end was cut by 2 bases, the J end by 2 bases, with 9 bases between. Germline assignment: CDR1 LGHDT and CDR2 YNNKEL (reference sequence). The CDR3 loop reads CASSQYRANYGYTF. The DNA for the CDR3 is TGTGCCAGCAGCCAATACAGGGCGAACTATGGCTACACCTTC.